A single TCR beta chain is shown here with its context. These data belong to a study of blood T cell repertoires in COVID-19. The CDR3 is 13 residues long. The germline CDR1 and CDR2 sequences are SNHLY and FYNNEI. Trimming took 8 bases from V and 10 from J; bases not matched to a gene: 13. Sequenced by immunoSEQ multiplex PCR; TCRdb stores in-frame clones only, minus some. This table has fewer than 90,000 clones, roughly 70% appearing once. Specimen: peripheral blood. The chain links TRBV2 to TRBJ1-1; 7 bases fit TRBD1. This clonotype was sampled from a woman of 80 years or more with acute or convalescent COVID-19. DNA for the CDR3: TGTGCCAGCGATCCCACAGGGGTTGGGGTAGCTTTCTTT. Translating gives CASDPTGVGVAFF.